Listed here are 16 T cell receptor beta chains from one sample, sequenced in a study of beta chain features in type 1 diabetes. What was sequenced were expressed TCRB transcripts, since all of the isolated RNA had been reverse transcribed. The method was immunoSEQ multiplex PCR; TCRdb's version includes in-frame clones alone and lacks a portion of them. The sample has over 500,000 clones, roughly 15% seen once. The sample was naive CD4+ T cells from blood. These receptors originate from a young man in good health.

The V and J genes are TRBV28 and TRBJ1-1; D not certain. The CDR3 is made up of 12 amino acids. The germline gives CDR1 MDHEN, CDR2 SYDVKM. Trimming pared 5 bases from V and 1 base from J, leaving 5 bases between. CDR3 in DNA: TGTGCCAGCAGTCCTGGGAACACTGAAGCTTTCTTT. This gives the protein CASSPGNTEAFF.

The rearrangement uses TRBV4-3 and TRBJ2-3, with D uncertain. Trimming left V 2 bases short and J 1 base short, with 10 bases between. This CDR3 spans 15 amino acids. Per the germline V gene, CDR1 is LGHNA and CDR2 is YSLEER. The CDR3 region has the DNA TGCGCCAGCAGCCAACGGGCTATGGGCACAGATACGCAGTATTTT. Its translation is CASSQRAMGTDTQYF.

This clone was detected a few times. V usage is TRBV5-6 and J usage is TRBJ2-7, with a possible D match to TRBD1 (5 bases). Trimming shortened V by 4 bases and J by 1 base, and 12 bases separated the two germline ends. Germline V lookup: CDR1 SGHDT, CDR2 YYEEEE. CDR3 size: 14 residues. The CDR3 spells CASSPGTGSYEQYF. The CDR3 region has the DNA TGTGCCAGCAGCCCAGGTACAGGTTCCTACGAGCAGTACTTC.

This chain uses TRBV29-1 with TRBJ2-3, with a tentative D call TRBD1 (6 bases). CDR3 size: 14 residues. The ends were cut back, 1 base at V and 4 bases at J, with 12 bases in the middle. Germline V CDR1 and CDR2: SQVTM, ANQGSEA. CDR3 sequence reads: CSVEVDSRPDTQYF. Written as DNA, the CDR3 is TGCAGCGTTGAAGTGGACAGTAGACCAGATACGCAGTATTTT.

The chain links TRBV5-4 to TRBJ1-1; D possibly corresponds to TRBD1 (5 bases). The CDR3 runs 15 residues. Germline V gene lookup returns CDR1 SGHNT and CDR2 YYREEE (reference sequence). V lost 4 bases, J lost 0 bases, and 13 bases lay in between. CDR3 DNA sequence: TGTGCCAGCAGCCCGGTGGGGGGTCTGAACACTGAAGCTTTCTTT. Its translation: CASSPVGGLNTEAFF.

The V call is TRBV28, the J call TRBJ1-6, with 8 bases that match TRBD1. CDR3 length: 15 residues. The ends lost 3 bases at V and 7 bases at J; junction bases unmatched: 5. Per germline, CDR1 MDHEN and CDR2 SYDVKM. The CDR3, as DNA: TGTGCCAGCAGTTTCCGGGACAGGTTAAATTCACCCCTCCACTTT. This gives the protein CASSFRDRLNSPLHF.

This clone showed up just a few times. The chain carries TRBV4-1 and TRBJ1-2, with no clear D. Germline-derived CDR1 and CDR2 are MGHRA and YSYEKL. There are 15 residues in the CDR3. Trimming took 2 bases from V and 8 from J, leaving 18 bases between them. Here the CDR3 reads CASSQPANSARGYTF. The CDR3 nucleotides read TGCGCCAGCAGCCAACCGGCAAACAGCGCCCGAGGCTACACCTTC.

A note on this clone: Compared with germline, one end of the junction differs, possibly owing to a read error. The CDR3 protein is CASSGQGLDQETQYF. Written as DNA, the CDR3 is TGTGCCAGCAGTGGACAGGGACTTGACCAGGAGACCCAGTACTTC. V usage is TRBV2 and J usage is TRBJ2-5; possibly TRBD1 for D (7 bases). This CDR3 region has 15 residues. Germline V gene data show CDR1 as SNHLY and CDR2 as FYNNEI.

This clone was seen a handful of times. This chain uses TRBV6-1 with TRBJ2-5; unclear D gene. This CDR3 comprises 11 residues. CDR1 MNHNS and CDR2 SASEGT come from the germline V gene. The ends were cut back, 2 bases at V and 4 bases at J, with 2 bases in the middle. CDR3 sequence (DNA): TGTGCCAGCAGTGAACGAGAGACCCAGTACTTC. It codes for CASSERETQYF.

The chain combines TRBV9 with TRBJ2-5; D unresolved. Looked up from germline, CDR1 is SGDLS and CDR2 is YYNGEE. Between the trimmed V and J ends, which lost 0 bases and 2 bases, there was a span of 8 bases. This CDR3 region has 14 residues. The CDR3 DNA reads TGTGCCAGCAGCGTAGTTGGATTACAAGAGACCCAGTACTTC. It codes for CASSVVGLQETQYF.

This clone has just a few counts. As DNA, the CDR3 is TGTGCCAGCATTGATACGAACACCGGGGAGCTGTTTTTT. Protein product: CASIDTNTGELFF. The chain recombines TRBV6-5 with TRBJ2-2; D is ambiguous. The germline V gene has CDR1 MNHEY and CDR2 SVGAGI. This CDR3 spans 13 amino acids. Trimming stripped 7 bases from V and 0 bases from J, with 6 bases between.

The sample holds a few counts of this clone. V usage is TRBV27 and J usage is TRBJ2-3; the D is unclear. V was clipped by 6 bases and J by 1 base, with 14 bases between them. Germline-derived CDR1 and CDR2 are MNHEY and SMNVEV (reference sequence). The CDR3 loop spans 15 amino acids. The chain's CDR3 is CASSFTIGGTDTQYF. CDR3 DNA: TGTGCCAGCAGCTTCACTATTGGGGGCACAGATACGCAGTATTTT.

This clone was counted only a few times. This chain joins TRBV10-3 and TRBJ2-3; D is undetermined. V lost 5 bases and J 3 bases, leaving 3 bases between the germline ends. The CDR3 has 11 residues. CDR1 and CDR2 from the germline V gene are ENHRY and SYGVKD. The CDR3 reads CAISFTDTQYF. The CDR3 coding sequence is TGTGCCATCAGTTTTACAGATACGCAGTATTTT.

This clone turned up a few times. This rearrangement joins TRBV9 to TRBJ2-5, with TRBD1 identical over 7 bases. Per germline, CDR1 SGDLS and CDR2 YYNGEE. The ends lost 4 bases at V and 2 bases at J; junction bases unmatched: 11. There are 16 residues in the CDR3. CDR3 DNA: TGTGCCAGCAGCCTATTACAGGGGAGAGGGCAAGAGACCCAGTACTTC. Amino acid sequence: CASSLLQGRGQETQYF.

In this sample, this clone turned up a few times. The chain links TRBV7-2 to TRBJ1-5, with D unclear. V was trimmed by 5 bases and J by 3 bases, leaving 11 bases between them. Germline assignment: CDR1 SGHTA and CDR2 FQGNSA. The CDR3 spans 14 residues. CDR3 residues: CASSPTENNQPQHF. The CDR3 DNA follows: TGTGCCAGCAGCCCGACGGAAAACAATCAGCCCCAGCATTTT.

This clone was seen only a few times. This chain uses TRBV2 with TRBJ1-1; D is perhaps TRBD1 (5 bases). CDR3 size: 13 residues. Trimming took off 4 bases at V and 5 bases at J, with 11 bases between the two ends. The V gene's germline CDR1 is SNHLY and CDR2 FYNNEI. The DNA of the CDR3 is TGTGCCAGCAGTGGGGCAAAGGGGACTGAAGCTTTCTTT. This encodes CASSGAKGTEAFF.